The 14 T cell receptor beta chains in this list originate from one sample, sequenced in a study of cytomegalovirus exposure and HLA in healthy donors. PCR involved 60 Vbeta and 13 Jbeta primers. Assay used: immunoSEQ multiplex PCR; TCRdb lists only in-frame clones, some missing. The data contain more than 85,000 clones, roughly 80% of them singletons. The sample was PBMCs. The source of these receptors is a man aged 30 to 45 in good health and CMV-seropositive.

The CDR3 sequence: CASSAQAEQYF. The CDR3 DNA is TGTGCCAGCAGTGCCCAAGCTGAGCAGTATTTT. The chain is built from TRBV2 and TRBJ2-3; D remains ambiguous. CDR1 SNHLY and CDR2 FYNNEI come from the germline V gene. V was pared by 4 bases and J by 11 bases, with 10 bases between. The CDR3 has 11 amino acids.

The chain has TRBV2 and TRBJ2-1; TRBD2 matches at 13 bases. Trimming took 4 bases from V and 0 from J; bases not matched to a gene: 6. Germline CDR1 SNHLY, CDR2 FYNNEI. This CDR3 is built from 18 residues. CDR3 sequence reads: CASSGLAGGLVSYNEQFF. The DNA for the CDR3 is TGTGCCAGCAGTGGACTAGCGGGGGGACTCGTCTCCTACAATGAGCAGTTCTTC.

The V call is TRBV10-1, the J call TRBJ1-5; TRBD1 is a possible D gene (5 bases). The germline V and J ends were trimmed by 2 bases and 8 bases, with 10 bases remaining between them. The CDR3 is 13 residues long. Germline CDR1 is WNHNN and CDR2 is SYGVQD (reference sequence). CDR3 loop: CASSETGRKPQHF. The CDR3, as DNA: TGCGCCAGCAGTGAGACAGGACGTAAGCCCCAGCATTTT.

The chain joins TRBV30 to TRBJ2-5; the match to TRBD2 covers 13 bases. The CDR3 runs 17 residues. CDR1 is GTSNPN and CDR2 is SVGIG in the germline V gene (reference sequence). Germline trimming cut 1 base from V and 1 base from J; bases unmatched to any gene: 6. CDR3 coding DNA: TGTGCCTGGAGTGCCGGGACTAGCGGGGCTTTCCAAGAGACCCAGTACTTC. Translation gives CAWSAGTSGAFQETQYF.

This sequence joins TRBV27 and TRBJ2-1; no firm D call. CDR1 and CDR2 (germline): MNHEY, SMNVEV (reference sequence). CDR3 length equals 13 residues. Trimming pared 3 bases from V and 6 bases from J, leaving 9 bases between. DNA of the CDR3: TGTGCCAGCAGTTTTTCCCTCGGCAATGAGCAGTTCTTC. Residues: CASSFSLGNEQFF.

The chain has TRBV2 and TRBJ2-2, with 12 bases lining up with TRBD2. The CDR3 is 15 amino acids. Unmatched junction bases numbered 9, after V lost 5 bases and J lost 11 bases. Germline CDR1 is SNHLY and CDR2 is FYNNEI. The CDR3 DNA reads TGTGCCAGCAGTACCGGACTAGCGGGGCCTCATGAGCTGTTTTTT. It yields the protein CASSTGLAGPHELFF.

This chain connects TRBV28 to TRBJ1-1; TRBD1 aligns across 8 bases. V gave up 4 bases and J gave up 1 base; unmatched junction bases: 8. Looked up from germline, CDR1 is MDHEN and CDR2 is SYDVKM. The CDR3 runs to 16 residues. The CDR3 loop is CASSSVDRGPNTEAFF. In nucleotides, the CDR3 is TGTGCCAGCAGTTCGGTCGACAGGGGACCGAACACTGAAGCTTTCTTT.

The gene calls are TRBV4-1 and TRBJ1-2; 7 bases line up with TRBD1. Germline CDR1 reads MGHRA; CDR2 reads YSYEKL. After removal of 4 bases from V and 0 bases from J, the junction contained 8 bases not matched to a gene. The CDR3 loop spans 16 amino acids. DNA of the CDR3: TGCGCCAGCAGCCCGAGGGACAGAGAAACTAACTATGGCTACACCTTC. This translates into CASSPRDRETNYGYTF.

V is TRBV7-9 and J is TRBJ2-7; TRBD2 is a possible D gene (7 bases). The CDR3 has 15 residues. In germline, CDR1 is SEHNR, CDR2 FQNEAQ (reference sequence). V lost 5 bases and J lost 0, with 14 bases in between. As DNA, the CDR3 is TGTGCCAGCAGCATGATGGGGGGGCCCTCCTACGAGCAGTACTTC. It yields the protein CASSMMGGPSYEQYF.

J is TRBJ2-7 and V is TRBV6-5; possible D gene TRBD1, 5 bases. The CDR3 runs 13 residues. V was clipped by 2 bases and J by 5 bases, with 10 bases between them. The germline CDR1 and CDR2 sequences are MNHEY and SVGAGI. In nucleotides, the CDR3 is TGTGCCAGCAGTTACGCAGGGTTCCACGAGCAGTACTTC. This codes for CASSYAGFHEQYF.

This chain joins TRBV5-1 and TRBJ2-5; D perhaps matches TRBD1 (6 bases). CDR3 length: 13 amino acids. The V gene lost 2 bases and the J gene lost 2 bases, with 7 bases spanning the gap. The V gene's germline CDR1 is SGHRS and CDR2 YFSETQ. DNA for the CDR3: TGCGCCAGCAGCTTTCAGGGGCAAGAGACCCAGTACTTC. It specifies CASSFQGQETQYF.

The chain recombines TRBV19 with TRBJ1-5; no definite D call. This CDR3 is 15 amino acids long. Germline lookup yields CDR1 LNHDA and CDR2 SQIVND (reference sequence). V lost 4 bases and J 7 bases, leaving 17 bases between the germline ends. The CDR3 region has the DNA TGTGCCAGTAGTACCCCTGGGGAGGGTGGCCAGCCCCAGCATTTT. Amino acid sequence: CASSTPGEGGQPQHF. The whole variable domain, filled in from reference TRBV19 and TRBJ1-5, reads DGGITQSPKYLFRKEGQNVTLSCEQNLNHDAMYWYRQDPGQGLRLIYYSQIVNDFQKGDIAEGYSVSREKKESFPLTVTSAQKNPTAFYLCASSTPGEGGQPQHFGDGTRLSIL.

This rearrangement joins TRBV6-4 to TRBJ2-2, with 15 bases matching TRBD2. The CDR3 has 20 residues. Germline loops: CDR1 MRHNA, CDR2 SNTAGT. Trimming cost V 4 bases and J 0 bases; bases outside gene matches: 9. The CDR3 coding sequence is TGTGCCAGCAGTGGGGGGACTAGCGGGGGGACAAAACCGAACACCGGGGAGCTGTTTTTT. Protein product: CASSGGTSGGTKPNTGELFF.

This chain joins TRBV5-4 and TRBJ1-1; TRBD1 is a possible D gene (6 bases). V shed 4 bases and J shed 2 bases, with 15 bases lying between them. From germline, CDR1 is SGHNT and CDR2 YYREEE (reference sequence). The CDR3 covers 15 residues. The chain's CDR3 is CASSPDTGPNTEAFF. The CDR3 DNA is TGTGCCAGCAGCCCGGACACAGGGCCAAACACTGAAGCTTTCTTT.